The 9 T cell receptor beta chains below come from one sample, sequenced in a study of read filtering for tumor transcriptome and immune sequencing. The library was built from roughly 400 ng RNA with molecular barcoded adaptors for alpha/delta and beta/gamma chains. From the reads, TCRdb called clonotypes with MiXCR, one entry per CDR3 protein. The table has roughly 82,000 distinct CDR3 sequences, roughly an eighth seen once; the top ten hold 14% to 15%. Sequencing input: a population of CD138-negative cells sorted from bone marrow. Receptors originate from a donor aged 40 or older with multiple myeloma.

At least ten counts were recorded for this clonotype. This chain connects TRBV2 to TRBJ1-1, with unresolved D. The CDR3 runs 15 residues. From germline, CDR1 is SNHLY and CDR2 FYNNEI. V was trimmed by 6 bases and J by 2 bases, leaving 16 bases between them. CDR3 nucleotides: TGTGCCAGCAGCCTACAAGGGAGTGACAACACTGAAGCTTTCTTT. As protein: CASSLQGSDNTEAFF.

This clonotype was counted at least ten times. This chain connects TRBV24-1 to TRBJ2-3, with D hard to call. CDR3 length equals 15 residues. V lost 0 bases and J lost 2, with 8 bases in between. Germline V gene lookup returns CDR1 KGHDR and CDR2 SFDVKD. CDR3 region: CATSDLGYTTDTQYF. CDR3 DNA: TGTGCCACCAGTGATTTGGGCTACACCACAGATACGCAGTATTTT.

This clonotype has ten or more counts. This chain connects TRBV7-8 to TRBJ1-5; D remains ambiguous. Germline CDR1 reads SGHVS; CDR2 reads FQNEAQ. Deletions cut 1 base from V and 10 bases from J, with 14 bases between. The CDR3 has 14 amino acids. This CDR3 reads CASSLDPGIRPQHF. The CDR3 DNA sequence: TGTGCCAGCAGCTTAGACCCTGGGATACGCCCCCAGCATTTT.

This clonotype was detected many times. The rearrangement links TRBV6-2 or TRBV6-3 to TRBJ2-3; D unresolved. Germline assignment: CDR1 MNHEY and CDR2 SVGEGT. The V end lost 2 bases, the J end lost 0 bases, and 3 bases lay between the germline ends. CDR3 length: 13 residues. DNA of the CDR3: TGTGCCAGCAGTTACCGGAGCACAGATACGCAGTATTTT. This codes for CASSYRSTDTQYF.

The table lists this clonotype with many counts. This rearrangement joins TRBV9 to TRBJ1-1, with D hard to call. The CDR3 has 11 amino acids. CDR1 SGDLS and CDR2 YYNGEE come from the germline V gene. Trimming took off 0 bases at V and 8 bases at J, with 5 bases between the two ends. This chain's CDR3 is CASSVDQEAFF. The CDR3 coding sequence is TGTGCCAGCAGCGTAGACCAGGAAGCTTTCTTT.

This clonotype was seen repeatedly, ten times or more. This chain joins TRBV29-1 and TRBJ2-7; a possible D gene is TRBD2 (6 bases). With 4 bases removed from V and 6 bases from J, the gap between germline ends came to 13 bases. The germline V gene has CDR1 SQVTM and CDR2 ANQGSEA. The CDR3 is made up of 12 amino acids. The CDR3 protein is CSVASTGGEQYF. Here the CDR3 DNA reads TGCAGCGTTGCCTCGACCGGGGGCGAGCAGTACTTC.

This clonotype has just a few counts. A much larger clone is a single base away; this may be a read error. The rearrangement joins TRBV20-1 to TRBJ2-2; D may be TRBD2 (5 bases). This CDR3 is built from 14 residues. CDR1 is DFQATT and CDR2 is SNEGSKA in the germline V gene (reference sequence). In nucleotides, the CDR3 is TGCAGTGCTAGCCAGGACTCGTGGACCGGGGAGCTGGTTTTT. It encodes CSASQDSWTGELVF.

This clonotype was detected many times. CDR3 nucleotide sequence: TGTGCCAGCAGTTTGGCGATCACTGAAGCTTTCTTT. It encodes CASSLAITEAFF. The chain carries TRBV12-3 or TRBV12-4 and TRBJ1-1; D gene unclear. The length of the CDR3 is 12 residues. Trimming pared 3 bases from V and 4 bases from J, leaving 6 bases between.

This clonotype was detected many times. The rearrangement joins TRBV6-6 to TRBJ2-1, with D possibly matching TRBD2 (6 bases). The CDR3 runs to 14 residues. Trimming removed 5 bases at V and 10 bases at J, with 18 bases between. Germline assignment: CDR1 MNHNY and CDR2 SVGAGI (reference sequence). The CDR3 nucleotides read TGTGCCAGCAGTCCCTTACGGGAGTCGGGAGAGCAGTTCTTC. It specifies CASSPLRESGEQFF.